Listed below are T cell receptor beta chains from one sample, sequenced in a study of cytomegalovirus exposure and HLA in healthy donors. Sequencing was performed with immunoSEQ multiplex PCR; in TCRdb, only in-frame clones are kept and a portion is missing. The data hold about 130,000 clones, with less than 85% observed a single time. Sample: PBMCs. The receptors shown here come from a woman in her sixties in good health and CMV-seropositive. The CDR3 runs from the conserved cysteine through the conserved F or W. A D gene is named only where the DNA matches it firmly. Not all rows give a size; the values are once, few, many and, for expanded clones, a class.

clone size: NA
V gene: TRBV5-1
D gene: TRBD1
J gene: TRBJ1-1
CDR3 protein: CASSSPDRGNTEAFF
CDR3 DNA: TGCGCCAGCAGCTCCCCAGACAGGGGGAACACTGAAGCTTTCTTT

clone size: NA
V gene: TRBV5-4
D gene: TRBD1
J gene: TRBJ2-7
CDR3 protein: CASSPRGTRTATPYEQYF
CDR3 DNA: TGTGCCAGCAGCCCCAGGGGGACCCGGACAGCCACTCCCTACGAGCAGTACTTC

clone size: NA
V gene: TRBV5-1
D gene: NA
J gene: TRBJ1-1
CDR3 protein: CASSQTRHTEAFF
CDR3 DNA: TGCGCCAGCAGCCAGACGCGGCACACTGAAGCTTTCTTT

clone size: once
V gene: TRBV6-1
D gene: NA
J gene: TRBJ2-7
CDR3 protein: CASQGPGGPQYF
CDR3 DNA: TGTGCCAGCCAAGGGCCAGGAGGGCCGCAGTACTTC

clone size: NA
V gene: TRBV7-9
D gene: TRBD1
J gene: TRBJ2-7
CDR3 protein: CASSLGDSGSGEQYF
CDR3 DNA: TGTGCCAGCAGCTTAGGGGACAGTGGCTCCGGCGAGCAGTACTTC

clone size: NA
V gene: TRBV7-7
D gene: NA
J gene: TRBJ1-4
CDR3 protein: CASSRERAANEKLFF
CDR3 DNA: TGTGCTAGCAGTCGGGAGCGGGCAGCTAATGAAAAACTGTTTTTT

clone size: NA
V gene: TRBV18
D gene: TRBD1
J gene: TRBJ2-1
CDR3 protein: CASSPQGASRLGNEQFF
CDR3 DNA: TGTGCCAGCTCACCTCAGGGGGCGAGTAGGCTGGGCAATGAGCAGTTCTTC

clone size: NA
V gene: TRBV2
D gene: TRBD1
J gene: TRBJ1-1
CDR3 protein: CASSEDRGSGEAFF
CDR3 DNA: TGTGCCAGCAGTGAAGACAGGGGGAGCGGTGAAGCTTTCTTT

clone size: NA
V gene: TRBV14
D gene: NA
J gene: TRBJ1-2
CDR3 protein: CASSQPGGSGPDYGYTF
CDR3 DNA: TGTGCCAGCAGCCAACCCGGGGGGTCAGGGCCGGACTATGGCTACACCTTC

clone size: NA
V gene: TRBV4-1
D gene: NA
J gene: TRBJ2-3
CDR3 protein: CASSQGFGGLITDTQYF
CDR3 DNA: TGCGCCAGCAGCCAAGGTTTCGGAGGGTTAATCACAGATACGCAGTATTTT

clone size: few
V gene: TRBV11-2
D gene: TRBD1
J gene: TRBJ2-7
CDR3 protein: CASSPGGGQPYEQYF
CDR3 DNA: TGTGCCAGCAGCCCCGGTGGGGGACAGCCCTACGAGCAGTACTTC

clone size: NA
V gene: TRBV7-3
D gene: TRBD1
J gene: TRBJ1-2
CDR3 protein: CASSLTDREGYTF
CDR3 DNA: TGTGCCAGCAGCTTAACGGACAGGGAAGGCTACACCTTC

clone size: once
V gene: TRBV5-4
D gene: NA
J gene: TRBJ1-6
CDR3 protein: CASSSDTGNSPLHF
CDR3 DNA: TGTGCCAGCAGCTCAGACACGGGAAATTCACCCCTCCACTTT

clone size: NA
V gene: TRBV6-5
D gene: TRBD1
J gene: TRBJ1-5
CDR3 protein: CASSYSRQGYQPQHF
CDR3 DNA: TGTGCCAGCAGTTACTCAAGACAGGGGTATCAGCCCCAGCATTTT

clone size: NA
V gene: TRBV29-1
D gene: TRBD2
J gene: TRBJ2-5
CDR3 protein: CSVAPTSAETQYF
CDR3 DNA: TGCAGCGTGGCCCCGACTAGCGCAGAGACCCAGTACTTC

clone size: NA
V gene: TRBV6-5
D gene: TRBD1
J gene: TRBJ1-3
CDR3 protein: CASSRQGTGRNTIYF
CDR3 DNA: TGTGCCAGCAGCCGACAGGGAACGGGTAGAAACACCATATATTTT

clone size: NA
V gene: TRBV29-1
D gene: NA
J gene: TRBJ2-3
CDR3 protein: CSAGTYAYTQYF
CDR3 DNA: TGCAGCGCCGGGACTTACGCATATACGCAGTATTTT

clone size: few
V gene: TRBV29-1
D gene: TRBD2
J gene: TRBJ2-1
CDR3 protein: CSVPKGPGLAKFF
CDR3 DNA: TGCAGCGTCCCCAAGGGTCCGGGACTAGCCAAGTTCTTC

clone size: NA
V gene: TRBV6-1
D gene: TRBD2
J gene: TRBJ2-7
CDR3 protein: CASSGSSGSYEQYF
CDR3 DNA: TGTGCCAGCAGTGGGTCTAGCGGGAGTTACGAGCAGTACTTC

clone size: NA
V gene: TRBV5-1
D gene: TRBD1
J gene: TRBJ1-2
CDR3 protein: CASSFGEAGGSGYTF
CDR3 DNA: TGCGCCAGCAGCTTCGGGGAAGCAGGGGGAAGTGGCTACACCTTC

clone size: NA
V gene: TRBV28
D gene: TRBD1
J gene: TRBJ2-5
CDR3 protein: CASSTPDRQETQYF
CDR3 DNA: TGTGCCAGCAGTACTCCGGACAGGCAAGAGACCCAGTACTTC

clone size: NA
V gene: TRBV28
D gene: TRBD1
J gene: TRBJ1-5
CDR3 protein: CASSHGTGIGRIQPQHF
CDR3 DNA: TGTGCCAGCAGTCATGGGACAGGGATAGGTCGAATCCAGCCCCAGCATTTT

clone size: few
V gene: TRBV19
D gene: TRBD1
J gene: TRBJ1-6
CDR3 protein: CASVDRSGGSPLHF
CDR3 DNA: TGTGCCAGTGTGGACAGGTCGGGCGGTTCACCCCTCCACTTT

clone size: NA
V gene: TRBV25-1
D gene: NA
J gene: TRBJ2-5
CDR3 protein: CASSDSGRETQYF
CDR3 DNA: TGTGCCAGCAGTGACTCGGGGAGGGAGACCCAGTACTTC

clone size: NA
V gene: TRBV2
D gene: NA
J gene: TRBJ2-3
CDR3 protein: CASSPTGRGGVWKQYF
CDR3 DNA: TGTGCCAGCAGCCCGACGGGAAGGGGGGGGGTATGGAAGCAGTATTTT

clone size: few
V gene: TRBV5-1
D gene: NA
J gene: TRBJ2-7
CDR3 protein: CASSLGGSGRNEQYF
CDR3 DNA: TGCGCCAGCAGCTTGGGCGGGTCCGGGCGGAACGAGCAGTACTTC

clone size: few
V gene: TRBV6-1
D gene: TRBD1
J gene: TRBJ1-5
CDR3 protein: CASTDRDRNWNQPQHF
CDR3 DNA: TGTGCCAGCACTGACCGGGACAGGAATTGGAATCAGCCCCAGCATTTT

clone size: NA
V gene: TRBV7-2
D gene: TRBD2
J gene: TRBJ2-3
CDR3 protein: CASSSGLAGDTQYF
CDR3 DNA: TGTGCCAGCAGCTCTGGACTAGCGGGAGATACGCAGTATTTT

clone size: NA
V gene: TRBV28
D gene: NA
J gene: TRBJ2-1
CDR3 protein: CASSRTKSLSYNEQFF
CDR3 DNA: TGTGCCAGCAGCCGGACTAAATCTCTCTCCTACAATGAGCAGTTCTTC

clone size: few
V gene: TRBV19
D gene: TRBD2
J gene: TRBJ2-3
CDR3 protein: CASSIEGSGRSTDTQYF
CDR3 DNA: TGTGCCAGTAGTATAGAGGGTAGCGGGAGGTCGACAGATACGCAGTATTTT

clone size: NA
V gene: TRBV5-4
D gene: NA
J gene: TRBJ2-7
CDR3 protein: CASSWDNGNEQYF
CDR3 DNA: TGTGCCAGCAGCTGGGACAACGGGAACGAGCAGTACTTC

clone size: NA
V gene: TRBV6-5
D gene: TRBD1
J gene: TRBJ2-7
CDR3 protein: CASSRQGASYEQYF
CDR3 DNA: TGTGCCAGCAGCCGACAGGGGGCCTCCTACGAGCAGTACTTC

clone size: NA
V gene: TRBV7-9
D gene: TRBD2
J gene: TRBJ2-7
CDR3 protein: CASSLYSGSGYEQYF
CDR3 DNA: TGTGCCAGCAGCTTATATAGCGGGAGTGGGTACGAGCAGTACTTC

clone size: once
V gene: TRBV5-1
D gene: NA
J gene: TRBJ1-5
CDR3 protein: CASSLGGQQPQHF
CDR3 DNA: TGCGCCAGCAGCTTGGGAGGGCAGCAGCCCCAGCATTTT

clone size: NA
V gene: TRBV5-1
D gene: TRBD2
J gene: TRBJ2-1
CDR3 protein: CASSVQPSGIYNEQFF
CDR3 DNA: TGCGCCAGCAGCGTTCAGCCCAGCGGGATTTACAATGAGCAGTTCTTC

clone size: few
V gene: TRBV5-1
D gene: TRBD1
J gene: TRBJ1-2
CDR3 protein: CASRDVTGAGTF
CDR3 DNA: TGCGCCAGCCGCGACGTAACAGGGGCAGGCACCTTC

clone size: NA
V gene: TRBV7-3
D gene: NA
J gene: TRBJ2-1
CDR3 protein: CASSLNPPGSLTYNEQFF
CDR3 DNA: TGTGCCAGCAGTCTTAACCCGCCGGGAAGCTTAACCTACAATGAGCAGTTCTTC

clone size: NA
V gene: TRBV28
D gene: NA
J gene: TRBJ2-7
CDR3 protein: CASSLAVVATTPVDEQYF
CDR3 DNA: TGTGCCAGCAGTTTAGCGGTAGTAGCGACGACCCCCGTGGACGAGCAGTACTTC

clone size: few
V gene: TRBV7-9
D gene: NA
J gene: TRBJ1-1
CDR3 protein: CASTPGVAGMNTEAFF
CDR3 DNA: TGTGCCAGCACTCCCGGGGTGGCGGGAATGAACACTGAAGCTTTCTTT